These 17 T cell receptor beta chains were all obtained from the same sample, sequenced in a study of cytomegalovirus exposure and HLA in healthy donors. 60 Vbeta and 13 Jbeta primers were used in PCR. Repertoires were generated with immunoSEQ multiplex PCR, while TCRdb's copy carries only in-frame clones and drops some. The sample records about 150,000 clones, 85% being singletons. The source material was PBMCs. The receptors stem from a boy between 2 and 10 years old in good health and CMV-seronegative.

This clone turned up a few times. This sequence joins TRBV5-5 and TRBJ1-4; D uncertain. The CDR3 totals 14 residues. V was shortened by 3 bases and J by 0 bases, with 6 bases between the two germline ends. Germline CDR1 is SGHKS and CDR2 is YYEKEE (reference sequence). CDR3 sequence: CASSSEATNEKLFF. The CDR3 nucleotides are TGTGCCAGCAGCTCAGAAGCAACTAATGAAAAACTGTTTTTT. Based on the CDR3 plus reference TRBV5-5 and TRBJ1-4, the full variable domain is DAGVTQSPTHLIKTRGQQVTLRCSPISGHKSVSWYQQVLGQGPQFIFQYYEKEERGRGNFPDRFSARQFPNYSSELNVNALLLGDSALYLCASSSEATNEKLFFGSGTQLSVL.

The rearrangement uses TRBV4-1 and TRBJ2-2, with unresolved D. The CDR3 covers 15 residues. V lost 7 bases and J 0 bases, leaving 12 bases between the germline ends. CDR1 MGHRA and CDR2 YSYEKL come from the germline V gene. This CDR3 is CASNLEATNTGELFF. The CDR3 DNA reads TGCGCCAGCAACCTTGAGGCCACGAACACCGGGGAGCTGTTTTTT.

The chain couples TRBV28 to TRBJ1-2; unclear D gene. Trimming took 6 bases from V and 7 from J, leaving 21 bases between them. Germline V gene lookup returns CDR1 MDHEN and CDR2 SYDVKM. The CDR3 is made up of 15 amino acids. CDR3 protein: CASSTIEVGESGYTF. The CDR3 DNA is TGTGCCAGCAGCACTATCGAGGTCGGGGAGTCTGGCTACACCTTC.

The CDR3 nucleotides read TGCGCCAGCAGGGACGGGACAAAAACGATGAACACTGAAGCTTTCTTT. Translated, it gives CASRDGTKTMNTEAFF. The chain employs TRBV5-1 and TRBJ1-1; D may be TRBD1 (6 bases). The CDR3 extends over 16 amino acids. The V gene's germline CDR1 is SGHRS and CDR2 YFSETQ. With 5 bases removed from V and 0 bases from J, the gap between germline ends came to 17 bases.

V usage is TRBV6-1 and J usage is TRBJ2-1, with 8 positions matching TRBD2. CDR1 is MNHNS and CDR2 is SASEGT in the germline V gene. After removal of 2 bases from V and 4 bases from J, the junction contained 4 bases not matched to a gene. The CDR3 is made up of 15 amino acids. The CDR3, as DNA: TGTGCCAGCAGTGAAACAACTAGCGGATACAATGAGCAGTTCTTC. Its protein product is CASSETTSGYNEQFF.

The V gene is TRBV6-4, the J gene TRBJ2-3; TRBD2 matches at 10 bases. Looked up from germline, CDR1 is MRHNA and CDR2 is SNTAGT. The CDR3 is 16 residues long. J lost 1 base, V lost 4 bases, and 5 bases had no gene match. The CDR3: CASSAKSGRGTDTQYF. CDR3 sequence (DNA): TGTGCCAGCAGTGCGAAAAGCGGGAGGGGCACAGATACGCAGTATTTT.

CDR3 nucleotide sequence: TGTGCCTGGAGTGGACAGGCTAACCAGCCCCAGCATTTT. Its protein is CAWSGQANQPQHF. The V gene is TRBV30, the J gene TRBJ1-5, with D possibly matching TRBD1 (6 bases). The CDR3 loop spans 13 amino acids. Per the germline V gene, CDR1 is GTSNPN and CDR2 is SVGIG (reference sequence). Between the trimmed V and J ends, which lost 1 base and 7 bases, there was a span of 11 bases.

The CDR3 loop is CASSGGTGDFYGYTF. The CDR3 DNA sequence: TGTGCCAGCAGTGGTGGGACAGGGGATTTCTATGGCTACACCTTC. This chain links TRBV25-1 with TRBJ1-2; 10 bases map to TRBD1. The CDR3 loop spans 15 amino acids. Losses at the gene ends were 4 bases for V and 4 bases for J; bases not matched to a gene: 6. Looked up from germline, CDR1 is MGHDK and CDR2 is SYGVNS.

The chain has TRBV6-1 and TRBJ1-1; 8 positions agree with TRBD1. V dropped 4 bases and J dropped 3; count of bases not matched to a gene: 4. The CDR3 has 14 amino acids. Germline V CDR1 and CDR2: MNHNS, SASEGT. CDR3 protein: CASSADRGYTEAFF. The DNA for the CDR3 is TGTGCCAGCAGTGCCGACAGGGGTTACACTGAAGCTTTCTTT.

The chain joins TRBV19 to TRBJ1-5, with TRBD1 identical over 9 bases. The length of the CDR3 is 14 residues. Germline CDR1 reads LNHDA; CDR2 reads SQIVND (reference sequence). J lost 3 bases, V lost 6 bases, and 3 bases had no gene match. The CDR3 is CASSDRGYNQPQHF. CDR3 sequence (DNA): TGTGCCAGTAGCGACAGGGGGTACAATCAGCCCCAGCATTTT.

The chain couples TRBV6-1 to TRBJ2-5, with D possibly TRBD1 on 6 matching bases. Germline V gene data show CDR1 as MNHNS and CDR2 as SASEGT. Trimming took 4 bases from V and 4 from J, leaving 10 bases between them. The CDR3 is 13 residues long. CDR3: CASSVAGVETQYF. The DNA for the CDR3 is TGTGCCAGCAGTGTCGCAGGGGTAGAGACCCAGTACTTC.

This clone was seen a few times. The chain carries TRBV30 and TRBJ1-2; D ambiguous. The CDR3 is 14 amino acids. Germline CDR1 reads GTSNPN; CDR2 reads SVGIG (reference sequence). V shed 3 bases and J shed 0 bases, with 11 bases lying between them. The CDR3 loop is CAWSLDGPNYGYTF. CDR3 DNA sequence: TGTGCCTGGAGCCTAGACGGCCCTAACTATGGCTACACCTTC.

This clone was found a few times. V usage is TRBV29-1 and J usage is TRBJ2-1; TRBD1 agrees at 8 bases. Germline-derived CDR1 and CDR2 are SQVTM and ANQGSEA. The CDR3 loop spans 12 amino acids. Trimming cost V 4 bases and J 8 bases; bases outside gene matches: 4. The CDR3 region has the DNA TGCAGCGTTGTGACAGGGGTCCATGAGCAGTTCTTC. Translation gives CSVVTGVHEQFF.

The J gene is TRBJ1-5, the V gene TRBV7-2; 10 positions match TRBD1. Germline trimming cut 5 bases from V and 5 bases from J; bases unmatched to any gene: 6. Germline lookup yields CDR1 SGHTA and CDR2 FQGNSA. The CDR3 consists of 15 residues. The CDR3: CASSPMDRGDQPQHF. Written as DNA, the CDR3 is TGTGCCAGCAGCCCTATGGACAGGGGGGATCAGCCCCAGCATTTT.

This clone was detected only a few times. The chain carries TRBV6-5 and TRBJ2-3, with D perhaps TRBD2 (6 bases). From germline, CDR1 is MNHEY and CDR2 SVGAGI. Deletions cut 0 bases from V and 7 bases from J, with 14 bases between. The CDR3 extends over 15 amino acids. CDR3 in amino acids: CASSYSRRGGNTQYF. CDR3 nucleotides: TGTGCCAGCAGTTACTCGAGGCGGGGCGGGAATACGCAGTATTTT.

Here the CDR3 DNA reads TGTGCCAGTAGTATAGCTCCGGGACAGGGTTCCCGCGAGCAGTACTTC. Amino acid sequence: CASSIAPGQGSREQYF. V usage is TRBV19 and J usage is TRBJ2-7; TRBD1 aligns across 9 bases. V shed 1 base, J shed 6 bases, and the junction held 10 bases outside the gene matches. The CDR3 has 16 residues. Per germline, CDR1 LNHDA and CDR2 SQIVND (reference sequence).

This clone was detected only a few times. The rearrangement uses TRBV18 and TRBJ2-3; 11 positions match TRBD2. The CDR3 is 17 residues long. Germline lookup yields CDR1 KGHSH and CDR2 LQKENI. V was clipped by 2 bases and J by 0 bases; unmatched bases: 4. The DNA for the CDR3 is TGTGCCAGCTCACCAAGACTAGCGGGACCTAGCACAGATACGCAGTATTTT. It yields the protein CASSPRLAGPSTDTQYF.